The clone carrying this T cell receptor beta chain was recorded many times. The antigen remains unidentified. The germline V gene has CDR1 SQVTM and CDR2 ANQGSEA. The ends were cut back, 6 bases at V and 1 base at J, with 10 bases in the middle. CDR3 length: 13 amino acids. This entry comes from a study of metastatic and nonmetastatic thyroid tumors. Findings of the study overall: In blood and tumor, TCR beta diversity was reportedly significantly higher in malignant thyroid tumors than in benign nodules.

TCRdb re-processed the PCR reads through MiXCR. The table records under 95,000 clones, 10% to 15% of them present only once. There were no patients who had received any treatment before thyroid surgery. Sequenced input: blood. The chain has TRBV29-1 and TRBJ1-5; weak D call: TRBD1 (6 bases). The TCR originated in a female donor with papillary thyroid cancer or a benign thyroid nodule (not recorded which). Some clones in this sample may be carry-over from other donors' samples. For the CDR3, the DNA is TGCAGCGTCGCCGGACAGAGCAATCAGCCCCAGCATTTT. It yields the protein CSVAGQSNQPQHF.